These 21 T cell receptor beta chains were all obtained from the same sample, sequenced in a study of PD-1 blockade in classical Hodgkin lymphoma. Repertoires were generated with immunoSEQ multiplex PCR, while TCRdb's copy carries only in-frame clones and drops some. The data show fewer than 100,000 clones, around 90% seen once. After autologous stem cell transplantation all patients relapsed, and prior brentuximab vedotin exposure differed between cohorts. The input for sequencing was peripheral blood mononuclear cells (PBMCs), taken at baseline. Source of these receptors: a human donor with classical Hodgkin lymphoma.

The chain employs TRBV5-1 and TRBJ2-7; TRBD2 matches 7 bases. CDR1 SGHRS and CDR2 YFSETQ come from the germline V gene. V dropped 2 bases and J dropped 0; count of bases not matched to a gene: 2. The CDR3 loop spans 14 amino acids. The CDR3 DNA is TGCGCCAGCAGCTTCCTAGCGGACTCCTACGAGCAGTACTTC. This encodes CASSFLADSYEQYF.

In nucleotides, the CDR3 is TGTGCCAGCAGCTCCTGGGGGCCCCAAGAGACCCAGTACTTC. Encoded protein: CASSSWGPQETQYF. This sequence joins TRBV2 and TRBJ2-5; perhaps TRBD1 as D (6 bases). CDR1 is SNHLY and CDR2 is FYNNEI in the germline V gene. V shed 6 bases and J shed 1 base, with 12 bases lying between them. The CDR3 is made up of 14 amino acids.

Only one count was recorded for this clone. The chain has TRBV19 and TRBJ1-2, with D possibly TRBD1 on 6 matching bases. Trimming removed 5 bases at V and 7 bases at J, with 11 bases between. Germline values: CDR1 LNHDA, CDR2 SQIVND (reference sequence). CDR3 size: 12 residues. The CDR3 loop reads CASSPRGGGYTF. Here the CDR3 DNA reads TGTGCCAGTAGTCCCCGAGGGGGTGGCTACACCTTC.

V is TRBV6-5 and J is TRBJ2-7; TRBD2 aligns across 14 bases. The germline V gene encodes CDR1 MNHEY and CDR2 SVGAGI. V lost 6 bases to trimming and J lost 6 bases; unmatched junction nucleotides: 7. The CDR3 consists of 15 residues. The CDR3 DNA reads TGTGCCAGCAGCCCCCCTGGACTAGCGGGAGGCGAGCAGTACTTC. Amino acid sequence: CASSPPGLAGGEQYF.

The chain combines TRBV7-2 with TRBJ2-7; no definite D call. Germline-derived CDR1 and CDR2 are SGHTA and FQGNSA. V gave up 3 bases and J gave up 1 base, with 7 bases separating them. This CDR3 comprises 13 residues. In DNA form, the CDR3 reads TGTGCCAGCAGCTTCGAGCCTTCCTACGAGCAGTACTTC. This encodes CASSFEPSYEQYF.

J is TRBJ2-1 and V is TRBV29-1; D may be TRBD2 (6 bases). Per the germline V gene, CDR1 is SQVTM and CDR2 is ANQGSEA. V shed 5 bases and J shed 6 bases, with 17 bases lying between them. The CDR3 length is 14 residues. CDR3 in amino acids: CSVLRERVLNEQFF. CDR3 DNA: TGCAGCGTTCTCCGGGAGCGGGTCCTCAATGAGCAGTTCTTC.

In its sample, this clone was seen once. The chain recombines TRBV13 with TRBJ2-5; D perhaps matches TRBD1 (6 bases). CDR1 is PRHDT, CDR2 FYEKMQ, per germline (reference sequence). V was pared by 5 bases and J by 2 bases, with 12 bases between. CDR3 length equals 14 residues. CDR3 sequence reads: CASSHNGQQETQYF. The CDR3 DNA sequence: TGTGCCAGCAGCCACAATGGACAGCAAGAGACCCAGTACTTC.

This chain connects TRBV29-1 to TRBJ2-3; D is unresolved. The CDR3 runs 14 residues. Germline V CDR1 and CDR2: SQVTM, ANQGSEA. Trimming cost V 2 bases and J 1 base, with 10 bases left between them. This chain's CDR3 is CSVENGDGTDTQYF. CDR3 bases: TGCAGCGTTGAAAACGGAGATGGCACAGATACGCAGTATTTT.

The rearrangement links TRBV11-2 to TRBJ2-7; 7 positions match TRBD2. J was trimmed by 0 bases and V by 3 bases; bases with no gene match: 5. Germline V gene data show CDR1 as SGHAT and CDR2 as FQNNGV. This CDR3 spans 15 amino acids. The CDR3 nucleotides are TGTGCCAGCAGCTTTGCTAGCGGCGCCTCCTACGAGCAGTACTTC. Protein product: CASSFASGASYEQYF. Filled out from reference TRBV11-2 and TRBJ2-7, the complete variable domain reads EAGVAQSPRYKIIEKRQSVAFWCNPISGHATLYWYQQILGQGPKLLIQFQNNGVVDDSQLPKDRFSAERLKGVDSTLKIQPAKLEDSAVYLCASSFASGASYEQYFGPGTRLTVT.

The sample holds one count of this clone. The gene calls are TRBV7-8 and TRBJ1-5; TRBD1 is a possible D gene (5 bases). CDR3 length: 15 amino acids. Trimming took off 5 bases at V and 4 bases at J, with 15 bases between the two ends. CDR1 is SGHVS, CDR2 FQNEAQ, per germline. CDR3 residues: CASSPPSGANQPQHF. CDR3 sequence (DNA): TGTGCCAGCAGCCCTCCGAGTGGGGCAAATCAGCCCCAGCATTTT.

The chain uses TRBV5-1 and TRBJ2-7; TRBD1 might be the D (6 bases). The V gene's germline CDR1 is SGHRS and CDR2 YFSETQ. The CDR3 runs 14 residues. The V end was cut by 2 bases, the J end by 4 bases, with 13 bases between. The CDR3 region is CASSFTGSSYEQYF. The CDR3, as DNA: TGCGCCAGCAGCTTCACAGGGTCGTCGTACGAGCAGTACTTC. The whole variable domain, filled in from reference TRBV5-1 and TRBJ2-7, reads KAGVTQTPRYLIKTRGQQVTLSCSPISGHRSVSWYQQTPGQGLQFLFEYFSETQRNKGNFPGRFSGRQFSNSRSEMNVSTLELGDSALYLCASSFTGSSYEQYFGPGTRLTVT.

The chain recombines TRBV7-9 with TRBJ2-3, with D possibly being TRBD2 (5 bases). The CDR3 has 15 amino acids. V lost 3 bases and J lost 1, with 11 bases in between. The germline V gene encodes CDR1 SEHNR and CDR2 FQNEAQ (reference sequence). The CDR3 coding sequence is TGTGCCAGCAGCTTTCCCGCGGGCGGCACAGATACGCAGTATTTT. This encodes CASSFPAGGTDTQYF.

The rearrangement links TRBV9 to TRBJ2-5; 9 bases map to TRBD2. The germline gives CDR1 SGDLS, CDR2 YYNGEE. The length of the CDR3 is 15 residues. Germline trimming cut 0 bases from V and 4 bases from J; bases unmatched to any gene: 4. The CDR3 spells CASSVGGSGGETQYF. The CDR3 DNA sequence: TGTGCCAGCAGCGTAGGAGGTAGCGGGGGAGAGACCCAGTACTTC.

The chain recombines TRBV19 with TRBJ2-5; maybe TRBD1 (7 bases). Germline V gene data show CDR1 as LNHDA and CDR2 as SQIVND (reference sequence). The CDR3 contains 13 residues. Trimming took off 8 bases at V and 5 bases at J, with 15 bases between the two ends. CDR3 residues: CASARGDGETQYF. The DNA for the CDR3 is TGTGCCAGTGCCAGGGGGGACGGGGAGACCCAGTACTTC.

V and J are TRBV5-6 and TRBJ1-2; TRBD1 matches 9 bases. The J segment lost 8 bases and the V segment lost 4 bases, leaving 6 bases of the junction unmatched. This CDR3 has 13 amino acids. Germline V CDR1 and CDR2: SGHDT, YYEEEE. CDR3 sequence reads: CASSTGQGIGYTF. In DNA form, the CDR3 reads TGTGCCAGCAGCACTGGACAGGGGATCGGCTACACCTTC. The entire variable domain, with the rest obtained from reference TRBV5-6 and TRBJ1-2, is as follows: DAGVTQSPTHLIKTRGQQVTLRCSPKSGHDTVSWYQQALGQGPQFIFQYYEEEERQRGNFPDRFSGHQFPNYSSELNVNALLLGDSALYLCASSTGQGIGYTFGSGTRLTVV.

The count of this clone is one. The gene calls are TRBV6-4 and TRBJ2-2; D is possibly TRBD2 (6 bases). Trimming left V 4 bases short and J 0 bases short, with 9 bases between. The CDR3 extends over 15 amino acids. From germline, CDR1 is MRHNA and CDR2 SNTAGT. Here the CDR3 reads CASSVDYSNTGELFF. The CDR3 DNA is TGTGCCAGCAGTGTGGACTATTCGAACACCGGGGAGCTGTTTTTT.

This clone has just a few counts. The rearrangement links TRBV19 to TRBJ2-5; no firm D call. Germline loops: CDR1 LNHDA, CDR2 SQIVND (reference sequence). CDR3 length: 13 amino acids. V was trimmed by 3 bases and J by 5 bases, leaving 10 bases between them. CDR3 in amino acids: CASSIRMSETQYF. DNA for the CDR3: TGTGCCAGTAGTATTAGGATGAGCGAGACCCAGTACTTC. Full variable domain (remainder filled in from reference TRBV19 and TRBJ2-5): DGGITQSPKYLFRKEGQNVTLSCEQNLNHDAMYWYRQDPGQGLRLIYYSQIVNDFQKGDIAEGYSVSREKKESFPLTVTSAQKNPTAFYLCASSIRMSETQYFGPGTRLLVL.

This rearrangement joins TRBV9 to TRBJ2-4; D may be TRBD1 (5 bases). Germline CDR1 SGDLS, CDR2 YYNGEE. V dropped 0 bases and J dropped 8 bases, with 9 bases sitting between them. CDR3 length: 13 amino acids. The chain's CDR3 is CASSVAGLDIQYF. The CDR3 region has the DNA TGTGCCAGCAGCGTAGCAGGGCTAGACATTCAGTACTTC.

This chain links TRBV19 with TRBJ2-7, with TRBD1 matching 8 bases. CDR1 and CDR2 from the germline V gene are LNHDA and SQIVND (reference sequence). This CDR3 spans 12 amino acids. The trim removed 9 bases at V and 2 bases at J, leaving 3 bases unmatched. The DNA of the CDR3 is TGTGCCAGCGGACAGGGACCCTACGAGCAGTACTTC. Residues: CASGQGPYEQYF.

This rearrangement joins TRBV4-3 to TRBJ2-7; 9 bases are shared with TRBD1. With V trimmed by 3 bases and J by 2 bases, 5 bases remained unmatched. This CDR3 is built from 15 residues. The germline CDR1 and CDR2 sequences are LGHNA and YSLEER. The CDR3 is CASSQGQGAAYEQYF. The CDR3, as DNA: TGCGCCAGCAGCCAGGGACAGGGCGCGGCCTACGAGCAGTACTTC.

This chain links TRBV5-6 with TRBJ2-2; either TRBD1 or TRBD2 may fit D (6 bases each). The CDR3 consists of 15 residues. V gave up 1 base and J gave up 6 bases, with 13 bases separating them. Germline values: CDR1 SGHDT, CDR2 YYEEEE. CDR3 protein: CASSLIRGRAGELFF. The CDR3 coding sequence is TGTGCCAGCAGCTTGATCCGGGGGCGCGCCGGGGAGCTGTTTTTT.